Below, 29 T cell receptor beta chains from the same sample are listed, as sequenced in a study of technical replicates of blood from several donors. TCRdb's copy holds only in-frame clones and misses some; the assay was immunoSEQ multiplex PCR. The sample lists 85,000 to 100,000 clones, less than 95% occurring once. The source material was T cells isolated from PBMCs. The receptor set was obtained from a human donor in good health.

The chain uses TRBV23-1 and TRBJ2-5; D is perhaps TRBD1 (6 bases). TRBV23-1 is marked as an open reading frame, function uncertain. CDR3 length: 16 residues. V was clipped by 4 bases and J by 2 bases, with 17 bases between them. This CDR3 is CASSRSGQGNQETQYF. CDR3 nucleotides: TGCGCCAGCAGTCGATCGGGGCAGGGGAATCAAGAGACCCAGTACTTC.

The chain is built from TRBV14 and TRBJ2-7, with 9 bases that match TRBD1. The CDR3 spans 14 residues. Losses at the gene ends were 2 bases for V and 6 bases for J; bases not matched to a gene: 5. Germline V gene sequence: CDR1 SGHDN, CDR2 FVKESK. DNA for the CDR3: TGTGCCAGCAGCCAAACCGGGACAGGGCTCGAGCAGTACTTC. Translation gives CASSQTGTGLEQYF.

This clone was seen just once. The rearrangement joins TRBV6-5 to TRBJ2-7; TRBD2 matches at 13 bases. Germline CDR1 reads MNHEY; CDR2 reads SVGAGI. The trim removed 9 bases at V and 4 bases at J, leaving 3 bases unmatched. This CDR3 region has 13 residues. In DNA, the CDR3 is TGTGCCAGTTCGGGACTAGCGGGGTACGAGCAGTACTTC. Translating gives CASSGLAGYEQYF.

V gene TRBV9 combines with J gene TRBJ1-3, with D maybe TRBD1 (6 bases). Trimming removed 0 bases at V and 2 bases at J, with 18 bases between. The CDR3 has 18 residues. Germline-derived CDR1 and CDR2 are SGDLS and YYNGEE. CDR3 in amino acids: CASSVAHGGGQAGNTIYF. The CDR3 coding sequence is TGTGCCAGCAGCGTAGCGCACGGGGGGGGGCAAGCTGGAAACACCATATATTTT. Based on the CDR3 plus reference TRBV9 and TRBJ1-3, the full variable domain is DSGVTQTPKHLITATGQRVTLRCSPRSGDLSVYWYQQSLDQGLQFLIQYYNGEERAKGNILERFSAQQFPDLHSELNLSSLELGDSALYFCASSVAHGGGQAGNTIYFGEGSWLTVV.

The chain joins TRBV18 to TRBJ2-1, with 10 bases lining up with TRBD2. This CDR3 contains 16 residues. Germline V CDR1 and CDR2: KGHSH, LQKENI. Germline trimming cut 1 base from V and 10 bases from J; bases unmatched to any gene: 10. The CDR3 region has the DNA TGTGCCAGCTCACCACAAACTAGCGGGGTAATAGGCGAGCAGTTCTTC. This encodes CASSPQTSGVIGEQFF.

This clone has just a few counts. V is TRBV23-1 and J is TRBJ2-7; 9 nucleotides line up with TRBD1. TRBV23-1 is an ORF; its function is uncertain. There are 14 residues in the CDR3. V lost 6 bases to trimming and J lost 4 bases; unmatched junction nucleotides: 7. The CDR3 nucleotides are TGCGCCAGCAGCTTCACAGGGGGCGGGTACGAGCAGTACTTC. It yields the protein CASSFTGGGYEQYF.

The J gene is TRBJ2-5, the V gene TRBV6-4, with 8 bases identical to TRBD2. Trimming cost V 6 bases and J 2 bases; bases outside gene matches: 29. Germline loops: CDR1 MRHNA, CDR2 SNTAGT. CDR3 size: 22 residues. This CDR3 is CASSDGWLAGLRRKRGQETQYF. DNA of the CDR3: TGTGCCAGCAGCGACGGGTGGCTAGCGGGCCTACGACGGAAAAGGGGACAAGAGACCCAGTACTTC.

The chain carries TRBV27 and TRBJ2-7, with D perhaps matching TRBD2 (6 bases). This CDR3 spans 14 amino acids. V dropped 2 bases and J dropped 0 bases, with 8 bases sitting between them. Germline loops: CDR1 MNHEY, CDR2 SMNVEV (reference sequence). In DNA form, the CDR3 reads TGTGCCAGCAGTTTAAGCGGGCCCTCCTACGAGCAGTACTTC. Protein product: CASSLSGPSYEQYF.

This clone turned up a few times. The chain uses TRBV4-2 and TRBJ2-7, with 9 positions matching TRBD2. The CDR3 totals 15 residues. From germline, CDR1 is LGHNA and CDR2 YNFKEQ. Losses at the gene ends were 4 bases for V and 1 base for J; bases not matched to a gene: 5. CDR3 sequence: CASSPLAGKSYEQYF. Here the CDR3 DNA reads TGTGCCAGCAGCCCCCTAGCGGGAAAATCCTACGAGCAGTACTTC.

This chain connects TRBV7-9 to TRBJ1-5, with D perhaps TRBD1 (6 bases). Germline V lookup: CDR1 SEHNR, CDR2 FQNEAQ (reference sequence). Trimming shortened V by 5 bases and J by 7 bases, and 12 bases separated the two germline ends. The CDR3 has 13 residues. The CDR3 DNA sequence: TGTGCCAGCAGCCCCACAGGGAACCAGCCCCAGCATTTT. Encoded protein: CASSPTGNQPQHF.

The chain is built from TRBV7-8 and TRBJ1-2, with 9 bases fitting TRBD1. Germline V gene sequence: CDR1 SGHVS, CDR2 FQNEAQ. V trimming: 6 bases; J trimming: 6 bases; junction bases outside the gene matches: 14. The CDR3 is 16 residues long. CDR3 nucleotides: TGTGCCAGCAGAAAGAACCGGGACAGGGTATCTAATGGCTACACCTTC. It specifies CASRKNRDRVSNGYTF.

The CDR3 region is CASSSTSGQETQYF. Written as DNA, the CDR3 is TGTGCCAGCAGCTCCACCTCGGGGCAAGAGACCCAGTACTTC. The gene calls are TRBV9 and TRBJ2-5, with D tentatively TRBD2 (5 bases). V lost 4 bases to trimming and J lost 2 bases, with 12 bases between them. This CDR3 is 14 amino acids long. Germline V gives CDR1 SGDLS, CDR2 YYNGEE. The entire variable domain, with the rest obtained from reference TRBV9 and TRBJ2-5, is as follows: DSGVTQTPKHLITATGQRVTLRCSPRSGDLSVYWYQQSLDQGLQFLIQYYNGEERAKGNILERFSAQQFPDLHSELNLSSLELGDSALYFCASSSTSGQETQYFGPGTRLLVL.

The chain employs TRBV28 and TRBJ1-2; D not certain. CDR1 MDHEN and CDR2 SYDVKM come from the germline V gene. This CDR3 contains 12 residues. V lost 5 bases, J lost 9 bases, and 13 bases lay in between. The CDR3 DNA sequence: TGTGCCAGCAGTGTCTCCGAAACAAGCTACACCTTC. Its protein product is CASSVSETSYTF.

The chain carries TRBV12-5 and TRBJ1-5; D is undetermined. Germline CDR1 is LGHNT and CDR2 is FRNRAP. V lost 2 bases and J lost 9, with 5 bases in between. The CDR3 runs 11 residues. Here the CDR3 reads CASGLFRPQHF. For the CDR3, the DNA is TGTGCTAGTGGTTTGTTTAGGCCCCAGCATTTT.

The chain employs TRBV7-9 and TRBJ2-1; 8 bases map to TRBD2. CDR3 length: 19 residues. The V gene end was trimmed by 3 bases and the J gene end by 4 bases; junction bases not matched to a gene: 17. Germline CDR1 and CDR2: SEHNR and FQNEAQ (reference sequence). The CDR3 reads CASSFRPLSSSGTYNEQFF. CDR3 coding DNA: TGTGCCAGCAGCTTTAGACCCCTTAGTAGTAGCGGGACTTACAATGAGCAGTTCTTC.

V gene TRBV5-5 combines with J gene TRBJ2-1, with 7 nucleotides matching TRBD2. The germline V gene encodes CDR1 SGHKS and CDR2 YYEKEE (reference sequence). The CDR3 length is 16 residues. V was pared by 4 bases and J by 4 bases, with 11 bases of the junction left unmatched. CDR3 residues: CASSPGDYNVYNEQFF. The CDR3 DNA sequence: TGTGCCAGCAGCCCGGGGGACTACAACGTTTACAATGAGCAGTTCTTC.

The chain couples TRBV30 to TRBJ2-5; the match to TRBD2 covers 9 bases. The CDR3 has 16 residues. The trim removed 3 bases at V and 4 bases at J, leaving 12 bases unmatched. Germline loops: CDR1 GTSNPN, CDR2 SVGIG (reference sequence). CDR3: CAWRGVSGGIRETQYF. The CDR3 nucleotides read TGTGCCTGGAGAGGTGTTAGCGGGGGTATCAGAGAGACCCAGTACTTC.

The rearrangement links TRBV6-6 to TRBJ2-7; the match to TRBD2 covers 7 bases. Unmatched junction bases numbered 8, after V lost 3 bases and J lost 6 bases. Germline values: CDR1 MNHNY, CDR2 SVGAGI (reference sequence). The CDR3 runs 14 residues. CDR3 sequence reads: CASSYGGRAAEQYF. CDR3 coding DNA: TGTGCCAGCAGTTATGGGGGGAGGGCCGCCGAGCAGTACTTC.

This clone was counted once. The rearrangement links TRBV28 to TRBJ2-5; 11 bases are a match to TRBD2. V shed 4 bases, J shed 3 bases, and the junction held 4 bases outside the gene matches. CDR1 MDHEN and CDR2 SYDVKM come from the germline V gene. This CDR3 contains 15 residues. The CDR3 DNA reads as TGTGCCAGCAGTTCACCGGGACTAGCGGAAGAGACCCAGTACTTC. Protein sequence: CASSSPGLAEETQYF. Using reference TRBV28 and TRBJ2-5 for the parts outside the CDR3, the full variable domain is DVKVTQSSRYLVKRTGEKVFLECVQDMDHENMFWYRQDPGLGLRLIYFSYDVKMKEKGDIPEGYSVSREKKERFSLILESASTNQTSMYLCASSSPGLAEETQYFGPGTRLLVL.

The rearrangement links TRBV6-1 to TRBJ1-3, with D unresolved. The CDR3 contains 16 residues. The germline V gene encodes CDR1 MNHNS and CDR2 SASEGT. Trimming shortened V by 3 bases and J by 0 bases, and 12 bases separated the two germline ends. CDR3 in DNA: TGTGCCAGCAGTGAGAGCCGGACTCTCTCTGGAAACACCATATATTTT. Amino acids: CASSESRTLSGNTIYF.

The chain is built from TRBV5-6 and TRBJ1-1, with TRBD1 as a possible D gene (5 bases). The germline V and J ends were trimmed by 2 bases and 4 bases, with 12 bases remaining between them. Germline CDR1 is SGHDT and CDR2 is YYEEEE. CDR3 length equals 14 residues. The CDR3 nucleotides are TGTGCCAGCAGCTTAGGGGATTGGGGCACTGAAGCTTTCTTT. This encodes CASSLGDWGTEAFF.

CDR3 in DNA: TGTGCCAGCAGCTTTGTCGGGAGTGGGGATGAGACCCAGTACTTC. Its translation: CASSFVGSGDETQYF. This chain uses TRBV7-9 with TRBJ2-5; a weak D match, TRBD2 (6 bases). Trimming took off 3 bases at V and 5 bases at J, with 16 bases between the two ends. The CDR3 covers 15 residues. The germline CDR1 and CDR2 sequences are SEHNR and FQNEAQ (reference sequence).

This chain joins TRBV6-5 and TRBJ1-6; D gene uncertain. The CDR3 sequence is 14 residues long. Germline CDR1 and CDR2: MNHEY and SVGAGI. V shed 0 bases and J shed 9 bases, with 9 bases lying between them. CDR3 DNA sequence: TGTGCCAGCAGTTACTCGGGAGGGCTTTCACCCCTCCACTTT. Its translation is CASSYSGGLSPLHF.

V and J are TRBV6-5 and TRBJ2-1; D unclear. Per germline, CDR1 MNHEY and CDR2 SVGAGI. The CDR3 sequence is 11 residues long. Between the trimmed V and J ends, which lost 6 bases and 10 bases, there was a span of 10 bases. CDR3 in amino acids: CASSLGSEQFF. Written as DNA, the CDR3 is TGTGCCAGCAGCCTAGGTTCCGAGCAGTTCTTC.

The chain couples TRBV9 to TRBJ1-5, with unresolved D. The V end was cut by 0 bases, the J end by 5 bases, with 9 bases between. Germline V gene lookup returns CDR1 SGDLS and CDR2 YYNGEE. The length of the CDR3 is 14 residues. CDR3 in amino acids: CASSVEAGHQPQHF. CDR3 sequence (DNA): TGTGCCAGCAGCGTAGAGGCAGGCCATCAGCCCCAGCATTTT.

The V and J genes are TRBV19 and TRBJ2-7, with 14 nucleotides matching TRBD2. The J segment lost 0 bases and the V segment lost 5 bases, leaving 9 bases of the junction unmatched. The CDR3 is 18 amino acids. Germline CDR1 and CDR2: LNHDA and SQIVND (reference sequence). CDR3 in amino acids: CASSVGTSGSPSSYEQYF. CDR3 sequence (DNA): TGTGCCAGTAGTGTAGGGACTAGCGGGAGTCCATCCTCCTACGAGCAGTACTTC.

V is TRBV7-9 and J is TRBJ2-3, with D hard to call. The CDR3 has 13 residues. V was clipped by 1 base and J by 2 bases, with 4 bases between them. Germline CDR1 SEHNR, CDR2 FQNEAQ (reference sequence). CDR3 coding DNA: TGTGCCAGCAGCTTAGGCGCCACAGATACGCAGTATTTT. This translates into CASSLGATDTQYF.

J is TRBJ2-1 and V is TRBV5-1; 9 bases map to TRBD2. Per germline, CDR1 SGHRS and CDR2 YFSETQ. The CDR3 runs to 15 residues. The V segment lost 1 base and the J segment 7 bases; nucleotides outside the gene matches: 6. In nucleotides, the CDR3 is TGCGCCAGCAGCTTGCTCGGCGGGAGGGGGAATGAGCAGTTCTTC. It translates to CASSLLGGRGNEQFF.

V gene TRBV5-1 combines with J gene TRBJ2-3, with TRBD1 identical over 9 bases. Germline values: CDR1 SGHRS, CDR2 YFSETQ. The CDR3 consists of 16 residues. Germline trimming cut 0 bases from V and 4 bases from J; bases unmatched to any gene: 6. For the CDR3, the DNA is TGCGCCAGCAGCTTGGCCGCGGGACAGGGTTCAGATACGCAGTATTTT. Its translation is CASSLAAGQGSDTQYF.